This TCR beta chain appears in the sequencing data of a study of shared clonotypes between healthy human individuals. Study context: Three plates each covered CD4 naive and memory; CD8 naive two, CD8 memory one. Overall study findings and caveats: Non-shared clonotypes displayed generation probabilities falling below those of clonotypes present in all four donors. Sequencing depth was expected to influence donor clonotype sharing.

The deep-level immunoSEQ assay was used. Method: immunoSEQ multiplex PCR; TCRdb's copy keeps in-frame clones and lacks some. The table records about 1 million clones, around 74% of them present only once. This CDR3 has 16 amino acids. Germline trimming cut 0 bases from V and 4 bases from J; bases unmatched to any gene: 9. Germline CDR1 reads SGHNT; CDR2 reads YYREEE (reference sequence). On this clone itself: Its antigen is not identified.

The sequence derives from a man between 18 and 29 years old in good health. The V call is TRBV5-4, the J call TRBJ2-5; 7 bases map to TRBD2. The sequenced sample was memory CD4+ T cells sorted from blood. Subset noted: CD45RA-negative fraction. The CDR3 sequence is CASSLARTGGSETQYF. CDR3 coding DNA: TGTGCCAGCAGCTTGGCCCGGACCGGGGGGTCAGAGACCCAGTACTTC.